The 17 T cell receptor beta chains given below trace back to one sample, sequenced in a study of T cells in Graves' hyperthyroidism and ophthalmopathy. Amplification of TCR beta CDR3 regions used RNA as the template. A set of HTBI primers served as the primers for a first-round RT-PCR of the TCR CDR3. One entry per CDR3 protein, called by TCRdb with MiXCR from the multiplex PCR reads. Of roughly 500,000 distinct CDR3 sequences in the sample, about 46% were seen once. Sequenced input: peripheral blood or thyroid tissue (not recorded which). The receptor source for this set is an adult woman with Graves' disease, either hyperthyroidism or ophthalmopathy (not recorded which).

DNA of the CDR3: TGTGCCAGCAGCTTGTCGGGGGACCCTGAGGGCAATCAGCCCCAGCATTTT. This codes for CASSLSGDPEGNQPQHF. The V and J genes are TRBV7-2 and TRBJ1-5, with a possible D match to TRBD1 (5 bases). V gave up 3 bases and J gave up 2 bases, with 17 bases separating them. The CDR3 runs 17 residues. The germline gives CDR1 SGHTA, CDR2 FQGNSA. Complete variable domain (other parts from reference TRBV7-2 and TRBJ1-5): GAGVSQSPSNKVTEKGKDVELRCDPISGHTALYWYRQSLGQGLEFLIYFQGNSAPDKSGLPSDRFSAERTGGSVSTLTIQRTQQEDSAVYLCASSLSGDPEGNQPQHFGDGTRLSIL.

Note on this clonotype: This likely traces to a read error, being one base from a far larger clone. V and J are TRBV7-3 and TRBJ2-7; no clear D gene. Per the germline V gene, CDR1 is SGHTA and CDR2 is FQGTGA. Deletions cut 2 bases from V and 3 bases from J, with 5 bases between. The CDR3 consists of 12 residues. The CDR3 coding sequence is TGTGCCAGCAGCTTAGTGGTCTACGAGCAGTACTTC. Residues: CASSLVVYEQYF.

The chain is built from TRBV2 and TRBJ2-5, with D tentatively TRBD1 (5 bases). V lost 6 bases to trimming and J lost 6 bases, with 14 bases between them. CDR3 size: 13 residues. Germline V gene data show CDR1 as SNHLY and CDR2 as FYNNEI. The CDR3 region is CASRKDKGKTQYF. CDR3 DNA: TGTGCCAGCAGGAAGGACAAAGGGAAGACCCAGTACTTC.

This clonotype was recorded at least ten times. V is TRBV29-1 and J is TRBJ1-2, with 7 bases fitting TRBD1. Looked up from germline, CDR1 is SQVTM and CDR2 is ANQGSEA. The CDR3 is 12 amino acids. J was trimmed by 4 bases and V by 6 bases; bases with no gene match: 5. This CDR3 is CSVTGSTYGYTF. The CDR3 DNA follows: TGCAGCGTGACAGGGAGTACCTATGGCTACACCTTC.

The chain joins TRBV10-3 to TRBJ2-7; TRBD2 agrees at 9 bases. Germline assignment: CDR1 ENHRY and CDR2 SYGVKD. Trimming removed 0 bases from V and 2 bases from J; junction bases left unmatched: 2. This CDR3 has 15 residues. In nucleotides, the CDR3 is TGTGCCATCAGTGAGTCATTAGCGGGAGCCTACGAGCAGTACTTC. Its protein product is CAISESLAGAYEQYF.

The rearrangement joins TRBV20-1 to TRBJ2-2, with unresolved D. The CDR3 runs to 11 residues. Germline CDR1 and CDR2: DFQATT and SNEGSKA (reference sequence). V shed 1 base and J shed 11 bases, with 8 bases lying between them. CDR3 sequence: CSARVLGELFF. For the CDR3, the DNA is TGCAGTGCTAGAGTGTTGGGTGAGCTGTTTTTT.

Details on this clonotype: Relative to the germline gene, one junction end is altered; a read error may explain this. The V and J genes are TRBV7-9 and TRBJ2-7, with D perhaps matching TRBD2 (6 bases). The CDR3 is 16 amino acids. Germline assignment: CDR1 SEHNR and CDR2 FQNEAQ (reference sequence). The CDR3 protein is CASSLATTEGSYEQYF. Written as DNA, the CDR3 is TGTGCCAGCAGCCTAGCGACAACCGAAGGATCCTACGAGCAGTACTTC.

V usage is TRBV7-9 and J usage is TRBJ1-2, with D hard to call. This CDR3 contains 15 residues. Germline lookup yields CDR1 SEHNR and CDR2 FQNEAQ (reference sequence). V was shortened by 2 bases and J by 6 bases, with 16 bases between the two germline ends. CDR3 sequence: CASSLSGSTLDGYTF. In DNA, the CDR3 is TGTGCCAGCAGCTTAAGTGGATCAACCCTCGATGGCTACACCTTC.

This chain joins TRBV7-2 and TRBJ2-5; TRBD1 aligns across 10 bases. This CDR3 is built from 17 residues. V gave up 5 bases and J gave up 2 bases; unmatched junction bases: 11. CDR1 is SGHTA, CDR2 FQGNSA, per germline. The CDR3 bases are TGTGCCAGCAGCCCCGGGACAGGGGAGTGGAGTCAAGAGACCCAGTACTTC. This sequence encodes CASSPGTGEWSQETQYF.

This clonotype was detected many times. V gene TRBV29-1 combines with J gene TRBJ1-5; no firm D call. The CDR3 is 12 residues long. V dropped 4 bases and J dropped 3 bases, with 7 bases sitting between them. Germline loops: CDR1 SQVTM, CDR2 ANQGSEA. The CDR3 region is CSVVAPNQPQHF. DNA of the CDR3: TGCAGCGTTGTTGCCCCCAATCAGCCCCAGCATTTT.

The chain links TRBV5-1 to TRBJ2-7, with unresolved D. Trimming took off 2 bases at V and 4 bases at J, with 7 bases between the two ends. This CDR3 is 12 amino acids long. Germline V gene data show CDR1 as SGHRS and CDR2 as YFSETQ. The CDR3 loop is CASSFSRYEQYF. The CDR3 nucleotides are TGCGCCAGCAGCTTTTCCCGATACGAGCAGTACTTC.

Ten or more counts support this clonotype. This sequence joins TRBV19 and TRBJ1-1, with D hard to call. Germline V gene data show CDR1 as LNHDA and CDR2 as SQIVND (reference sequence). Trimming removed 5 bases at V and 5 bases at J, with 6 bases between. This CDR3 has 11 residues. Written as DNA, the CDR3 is TGTGCCAGTAGTGGTTTGACTGAAGCTTTCTTT. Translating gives CASSGLTEAFF. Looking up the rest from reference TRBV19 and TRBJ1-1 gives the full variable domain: DGGITQSPKYLFRKEGQNVTLSCEQNLNHDAMYWYRQDPGQGLRLIYYSQIVNDFQKGDIAEGYSVSREKKESFPLTVTSAQKNPTAFYLCASSGLTEAFFGQGTRLTVV.

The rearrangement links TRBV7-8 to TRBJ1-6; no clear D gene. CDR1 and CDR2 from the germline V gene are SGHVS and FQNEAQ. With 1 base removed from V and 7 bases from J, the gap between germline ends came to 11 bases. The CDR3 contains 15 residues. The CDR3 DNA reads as TGTGCCAGCAGCTTAGTGGTCCCGGGAAATTCACCCCTCCACTTT. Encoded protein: CASSLVVPGNSPLHF.

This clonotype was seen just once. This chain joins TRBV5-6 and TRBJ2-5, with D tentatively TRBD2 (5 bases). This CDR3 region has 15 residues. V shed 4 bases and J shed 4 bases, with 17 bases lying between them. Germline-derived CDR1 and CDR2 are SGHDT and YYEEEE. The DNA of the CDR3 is TGTGCCAGCAGCCCCCGAGGGCGATTCACAGAGACCCAGTACTTC. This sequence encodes CASSPRGRFTETQYF.

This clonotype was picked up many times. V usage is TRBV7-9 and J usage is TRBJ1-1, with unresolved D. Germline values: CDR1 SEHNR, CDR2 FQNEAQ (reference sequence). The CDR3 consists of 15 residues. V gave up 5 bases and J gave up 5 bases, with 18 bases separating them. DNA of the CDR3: TGTGCCAGCAGCCCCCCGACCATACAAGCAACTGAAGCTTTCTTT. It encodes CASSPPTIQATEAFF.

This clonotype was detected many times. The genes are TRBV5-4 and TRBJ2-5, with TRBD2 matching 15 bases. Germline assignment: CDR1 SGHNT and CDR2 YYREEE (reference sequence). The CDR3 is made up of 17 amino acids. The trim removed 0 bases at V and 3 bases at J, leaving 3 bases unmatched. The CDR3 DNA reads TGTGCCAGCAGCTTGGGAAGGACTAGCGGGAGGGAAGAGACCCAGTACTTC. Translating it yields CASSLGRTSGREETQYF.

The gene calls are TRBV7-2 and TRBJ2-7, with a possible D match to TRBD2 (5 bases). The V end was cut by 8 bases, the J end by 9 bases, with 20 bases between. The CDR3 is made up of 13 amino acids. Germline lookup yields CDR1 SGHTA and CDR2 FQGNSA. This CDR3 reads CASGGETGIPQYF. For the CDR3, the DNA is TGTGCCAGCGGTGGGGAGACGGGTATCCCGCAGTACTTC.